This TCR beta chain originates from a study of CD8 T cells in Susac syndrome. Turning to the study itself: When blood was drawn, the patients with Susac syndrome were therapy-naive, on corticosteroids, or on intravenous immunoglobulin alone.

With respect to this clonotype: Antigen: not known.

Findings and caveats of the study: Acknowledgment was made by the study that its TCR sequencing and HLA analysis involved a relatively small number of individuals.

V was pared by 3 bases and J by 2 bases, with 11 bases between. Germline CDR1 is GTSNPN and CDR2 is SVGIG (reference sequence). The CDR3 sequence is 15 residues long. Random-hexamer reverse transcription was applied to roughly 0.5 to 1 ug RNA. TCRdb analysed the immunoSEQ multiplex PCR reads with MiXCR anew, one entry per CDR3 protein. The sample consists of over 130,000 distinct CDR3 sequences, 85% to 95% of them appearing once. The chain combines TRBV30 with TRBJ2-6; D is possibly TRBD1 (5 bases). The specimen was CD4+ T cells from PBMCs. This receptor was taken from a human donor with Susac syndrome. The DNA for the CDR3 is TGTGCCTGGAGCGTTTGGACAACTGGGGCCAACGTCCTGACTTTC. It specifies CAWSVWTTGANVLTF.